The subject of this entry is one TCR beta chain. This specimen belongs to a study of patients and donors after allogeneic stem cell transplantation. Germline CDR1 MDHEN, CDR2 SYDVKM. The trim removed 5 bases at V and 4 bases at J, leaving 9 bases unmatched. This CDR3 has 15 residues. TCRdb itself ran the RT-PCR reads through MiXCR, one entry per CDR3 protein. The sample comprises 150,000 to 250,000 distinct CDR3 sequences, less than 45% of which are singletons, and 30% to 35% rests with the top ten. The chain combines TRBV28 with TRBJ1-2, with 8 positions matching TRBD1. Sequenced material: blood, either unsorted or a sorted T cell fraction (not recorded which). The clonotype comes from a human donor who was either an allogeneic HSCT recipient or a stem cell or donor lymphocyte infusion donor (not recorded which). It is not recorded whose cells these are; they may come from a transplant donor. The CDR3 nucleotides read TGTGCCAGCAGTCCTGGGGGACAGGACTCCTATGGCTACACCTTC. Encoded protein: CASSPGGQDSYGYTF.